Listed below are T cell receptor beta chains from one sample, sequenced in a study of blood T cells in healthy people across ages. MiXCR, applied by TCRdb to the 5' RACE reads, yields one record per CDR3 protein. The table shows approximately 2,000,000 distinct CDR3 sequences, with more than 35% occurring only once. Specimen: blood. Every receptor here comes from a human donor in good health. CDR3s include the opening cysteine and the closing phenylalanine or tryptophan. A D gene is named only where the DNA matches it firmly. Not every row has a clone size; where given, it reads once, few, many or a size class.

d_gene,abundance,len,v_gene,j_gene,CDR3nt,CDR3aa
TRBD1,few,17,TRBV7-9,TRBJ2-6,TGTGCCAGCAGCAGCTTACAGGGGAGCTCTGGGGCCAACGTCCTGACTTTC,CASSSLQGSSGANVLTF
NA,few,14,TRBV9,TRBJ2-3,TGTGCCAGCAGCGTAGCTCAAAGCACAGATACGCAGTATTTT,CASSVAQSTDTQYF
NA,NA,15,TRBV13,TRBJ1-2,TGTGCCAGCAGAACCCGGCGGGGGGCAAGCTATGGCTACACCTTC,CASRTRRGASYGYTF
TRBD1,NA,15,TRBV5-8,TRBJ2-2,TGTGCCAGCAGCTTGATGGACAGGCTGCCCGGGGAGCTGTTTTTT,CASSLMDRLPGELFF
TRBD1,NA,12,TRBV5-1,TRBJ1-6,TGCGCCAGCGGGACAGAGAATTCACCCCTCCACTTT,CASGTENSPLHF
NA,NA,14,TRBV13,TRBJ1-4,TGTGCCAGCAGCTTTGGGGGCCGGGGTGAAAAACTGTTTTTT,CASSFGGRGEKLFF
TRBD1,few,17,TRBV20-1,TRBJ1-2,TGCAGTGCTAGAACCTTCACAAGACAGGGGGCGTATGGTGGCTACACCTTC,CSARTFTRQGAYGGYTF
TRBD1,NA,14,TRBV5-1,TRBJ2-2,TGCGCCAGCGAGGGACAGGGGGCTGCCGGGGAGCTGTTTTTT,CASEGQGAAGELFF
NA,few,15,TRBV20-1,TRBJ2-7,TGCAGTGCAGAAAGAAGGGGTATGGGGTCCTACGAGCAGTACTTC,CSAERRGMGSYEQYF
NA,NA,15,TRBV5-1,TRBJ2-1,TGCGCCAGCAGCTTGGGCACTCTTGGGGGCAATGAGCAGTTCTTC,CASSLGTLGGNEQFF
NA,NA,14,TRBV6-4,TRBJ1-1,TGTGCCAGCAGTGAGGAGGGCATGAACACTGAAGCTTTCTTT,CASSEEGMNTEAFF
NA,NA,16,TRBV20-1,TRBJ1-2,TGCAGTGCTAGATGGGGGGGTGGCAGGACTGTCTATGGCTACACCTTC,CSARWGGGRTVYGYTF
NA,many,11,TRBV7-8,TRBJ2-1,TGTGCCAGCAGTTCCAGGAATGAGCAGTTCTTC,CASSSRNEQFF
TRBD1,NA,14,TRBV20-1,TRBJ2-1,TGCAGTGCCCACTCGACAGGGTCCTACAATGAGCAGTTCTTC,CSAHSTGSYNEQFF
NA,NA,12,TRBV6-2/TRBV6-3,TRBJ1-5,TGTGCCAGCGGAACCGCGGGCCAGCCCCAGCATTTT,CASGTAGQPQHF
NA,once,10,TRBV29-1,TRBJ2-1,TGCAGCGTTGAAGTGTGTGAGCAGTTCTTC,CSVEVCEQFF
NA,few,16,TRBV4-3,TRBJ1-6,TGCGCCAGCAGCCAAGATCCGAGGGGGGACTTTTCACCCCTCCACTTT,CASSQDPRGDFSPLHF
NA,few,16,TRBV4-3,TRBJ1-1,TGCGCCAGCAGCCGAGAAGTTTTGGGGAGTCTTACTGAAGCTTTCTTT,CASSREVLGSLTEAFF
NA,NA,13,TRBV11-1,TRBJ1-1,TGTGCCAGCAGCTCGGACGGACTTCTTGAAGCTTTCTTT,CASSSDGLLEAFF
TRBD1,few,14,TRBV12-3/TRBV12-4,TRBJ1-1,TGTGCCAGCAGTCGCGGACAGGGTGAGGGTGAAGCTTTCTTT,CASSRGQGEGEAFF
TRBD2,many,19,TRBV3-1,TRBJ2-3,TGTGCCAGCAGCCAAGATTACGATAGCGGGGGGCTTTCGCGACATACGCAGTATTTT,CASSQDYDSGGLSRHTQYF
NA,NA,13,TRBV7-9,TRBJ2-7,TGTGCCAGCAGCTTCATGGGATTCTACGAGCAGTACTTC,CASSFMGFYEQYF
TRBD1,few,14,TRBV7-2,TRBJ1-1,TGTGCCAGCAGCCCCCGCTCTGGGACAGAAAAAGCTTTCTTT,CASSPRSGTEKAFF
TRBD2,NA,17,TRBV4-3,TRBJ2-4,TGCGCCAGCAGCCAAGACGCCTCTCTAGCGGGGGGGCATGAGCAGTACTTC,CASSQDASLAGGHEQYF
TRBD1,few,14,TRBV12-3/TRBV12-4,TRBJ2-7,TGTGCCAGCACCCCCAACAGGGGGCTCTACGAGCAGTACTTC,CASTPNRGLYEQYF